This T cell receptor beta chain was retrieved from a study of cytomegalovirus exposure and HLA in healthy donors. For the study at large: The roughly 110 validation repertoires matched the approximately 700 first-cohort repertoires in platform, a later analysis reported. General study points: It was reportedly the case that the classifier diagnosed cytomegalovirus status with high specificity and sensitivity. The study put some 150 TCR beta chains on its list as cytomegalovirus-associated. Subsequent analysis showed first-cohort TCR clusters tending to co-occur in around 110 validation repertoires.

This clone was observed a few times. Its antigen is as yet unknown. Libraries were prepared by immunoSEQ multiplex PCR; TCRdb keeps only in-frame clonotypes and omits some of them. Seen here are 150,000 to 200,000 clones, 85% observed once, and the top ten hold roughly 15%. This CDR3 comprises 15 residues. J lost 1 base, V lost 3 bases, and 4 bases had no gene match. Germline V gene sequence: CDR1 SEHNR, CDR2 FQNEAQ (reference sequence). The chain employs TRBV7-9 and TRBJ2-7; 9 bases are shared with TRBD2. This sequence originates from a man younger than 35 in good health and CMV-seropositive. Material: PBMCs. The CDR3 coding sequence is TGTGCCAGCAGCTTTGAACTAGCGGGTTCCTACGAGCAGTACTTC. It translates to CASSFELAGSYEQYF.